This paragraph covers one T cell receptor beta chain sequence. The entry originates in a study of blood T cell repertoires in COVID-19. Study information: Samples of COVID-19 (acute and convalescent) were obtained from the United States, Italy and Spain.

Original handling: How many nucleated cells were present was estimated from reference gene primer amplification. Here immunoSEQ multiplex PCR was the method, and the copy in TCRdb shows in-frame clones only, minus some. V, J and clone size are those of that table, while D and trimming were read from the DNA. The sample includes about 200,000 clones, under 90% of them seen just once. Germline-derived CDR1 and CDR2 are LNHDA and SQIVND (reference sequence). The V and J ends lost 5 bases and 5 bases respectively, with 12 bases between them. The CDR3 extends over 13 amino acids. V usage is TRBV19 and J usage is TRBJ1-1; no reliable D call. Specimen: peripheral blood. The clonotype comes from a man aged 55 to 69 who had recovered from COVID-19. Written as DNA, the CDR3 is TGTGCCAGTAGTTCTCGGGGTGAGACTGAAGCTTTCTTT. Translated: CASSSRGETEAFF.